This record covers a single TCR beta chain. The germline V gene encodes CDR1 MNHNS and CDR2 SASEGT. Trimming stripped 1 base from V and 7 bases from J, with 11 bases between. The CDR3 is 14 residues long. The data belong to a study of OX40 agonist ivuxolimab in advanced cancers. Study as a whole: Three individuals attained partial responses, comprising one hepatocellular carcinoma case and two cutaneous melanoma cases.

Here immunoSEQ multiplex PCR was the method, and the copy in TCRdb shows in-frame clones only, minus some. The table lists just under 95,000 clones, around 90% of them singletons. The source was CD4+ or CD8+ T cells sorted from blood, collected in a trial of the OX40 agonist ivuxolimab. The clonotype originates from an adult with an advanced solid tumor such as melanoma, head and neck, liver or kidney cancer. V is TRBV6-1 and J is TRBJ2-4; possible D gene TRBD1, 5 bases. DNA of the CDR3: TGTGCCAGCAGTGAAGAGGGGCCTAAGAACATTCAGTACTTC. Its protein product is CASSEEGPKNIQYF.